This T cell receptor beta chain was sequenced for a study of CD8 T cells in Susac syndrome. Random hexamers were used to reverse transcribe about 0.5 to 1 ug of RNA. TCRdb independently ran MiXCR on the immunoSEQ multiplex PCR reads; one entry per CDR3 protein. The sample has a few hundred thousand distinct CDR3 sequences, 85% seen once. The multiple sclerosis controls were treatment-naive patients affected by stable or active relapsing-remitting disease. CD8+ and CD4+ T cells were negatively isolated; TEMRA cells were FACS-enriched. Trimming cost V 7 bases and J 3 bases; bases outside gene matches: 12. Germline-derived CDR1 and CDR2 are SNHLY and FYNNEI. This CDR3 comprises 16 residues.

The chain recombines TRBV2 with TRBJ2-7; 10 positions agree with TRBD1. The sequence was obtained from a human donor with multiple sclerosis. The sample was CD8+ T cells from PBMCs. The CDR3 DNA reads TGTGCCAGCACCTCCGGGACAGGGGCGGTAATCTACGAGCAGTACTTC. Its translation is CASTSGTGAVIYEQYF.